The entry below gives a single T cell receptor (beta chain) sequence along with its context. Its antigen remains unidentified. No fewer than 5 micrograms of total RNA were isolated from every sample. The second PCR ran about 6 to 12 cycles with a sample-barcoded 5' primer and J-beta primers. Each cDNA molecule was tagged by a template-switch adaptor that had 12 random nucleotides. TCRdb itself ran the 5' RACE reads through MiXCR, one entry per CDR3 protein. The table has 850,000 to 1,300,000 distinct CDR3 sequences, over 35% seen once. The record originates from a study of blood T cells in healthy people across ages. Regarding the study as a whole: CMV status of donors was not determined, possibly confounding expanded clonotype changes. The unsorted PBMCs prevented any conclusive comparison of naive versus antigen-experienced cells.

Trimming left V 0 bases short and J 6 bases short, with 6 bases between. Germline lookup yields CDR1 SGDLS and CDR2 YYNGEE. There are 12 residues in the CDR3. This receptor was identified in a woman aged 55 to 70 in good health. V usage is TRBV9 and J usage is TRBJ1-2; D gene unclear. The specimen was blood. The CDR3 here is CASSVGADGYTF. The DNA for the CDR3 is TGTGCCAGCAGCGTAGGGGCCGATGGCTACACCTTC.